The clone carrying this T cell receptor (beta chain) was seen only a few times. Antigen unknown. There are 14 residues in the CDR3. The V gene lost 3 bases and the J gene lost 8 bases, with 16 bases spanning the gap. CDR1 and CDR2 (germline): SGHVS, FQNEAQ. Libraries were prepared by immunoSEQ multiplex PCR; TCRdb keeps only in-frame clonotypes and omits some of them. This table has about 120,000 clones, 65% to 85% appearing once. The sample originates from a study of T cell responses to AZD1222 COVID-19 vaccine. The wider study: Pooled together were second doses at about 4 or about 12 weeks.

General observations from the study: In a largely white British group with more females than males, clonal diversity was possibly underestimated.

The clonotype comes from an adult in good health. The material sequenced was peripheral blood, taken on day 0 of AZD1222 vaccination. This rearrangement joins TRBV7-8 to TRBJ1-2; possibly TRBD1 for D (6 bases). The CDR3 spells CASSFNRVGRGYTF. Written as DNA, the CDR3 is TGTGCCAGCAGCTTCAACAGGGTCGGTAGGGGCTACACCTTC.